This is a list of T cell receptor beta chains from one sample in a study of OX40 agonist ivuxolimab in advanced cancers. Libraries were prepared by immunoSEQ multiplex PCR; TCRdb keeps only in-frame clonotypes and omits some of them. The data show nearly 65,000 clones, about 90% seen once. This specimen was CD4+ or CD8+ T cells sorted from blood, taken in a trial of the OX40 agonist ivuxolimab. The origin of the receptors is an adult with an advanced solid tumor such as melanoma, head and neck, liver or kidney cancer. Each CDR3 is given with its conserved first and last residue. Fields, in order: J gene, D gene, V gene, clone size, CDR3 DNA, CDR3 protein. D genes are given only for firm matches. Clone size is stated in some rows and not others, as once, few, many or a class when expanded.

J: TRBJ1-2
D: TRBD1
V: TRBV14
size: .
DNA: TGTGCCAGCAGCCTCGACAGGGGGGTTAACTATGGCTACACCTTC
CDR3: CASSLDRGVNYGYTF

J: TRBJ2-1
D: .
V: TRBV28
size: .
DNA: TGTGCCAGCAGTTTACCAGAAGACAATGAGCAGTTCTTC
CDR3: CASSLPEDNEQFF

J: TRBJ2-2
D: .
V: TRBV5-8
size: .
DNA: TGTGCCAGCAGCTTGCGGGGGGCTAGGAACACCGGGGAGCTGTTTTTT
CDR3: CASSLRGARNTGELFF

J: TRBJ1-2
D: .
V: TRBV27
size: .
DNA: TGTGCCAGCAGTTTCACCAGAACCTATGGCTACACCTTC
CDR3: CASSFTRTYGYTF

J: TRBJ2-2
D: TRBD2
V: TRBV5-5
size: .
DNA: TGTGCCAGCAGCTTGTTGTTCGGGCTAGCGGGGCTCGGTACCGGGGAGCTGTTTTTT
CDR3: CASSLLFGLAGLGTGELFF

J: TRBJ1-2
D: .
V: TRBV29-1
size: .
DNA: TGCAGCGTTGTGTCGGCGGGGGATGTCAAGGCGAACTATGGCTACACCTTC
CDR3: CSVVSAGDVKANYGYTF

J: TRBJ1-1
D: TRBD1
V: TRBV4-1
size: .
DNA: TGCGCCAGCACGATTGATCAGGGGGGCTTTGAAGCTTTCTTT
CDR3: CASTIDQGGFEAFF

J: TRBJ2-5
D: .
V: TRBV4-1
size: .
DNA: TGCGCCAGCAGCCAAGACCGTCCCAGGCCGTACCAAGAGACCCAGTACTTC
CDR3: CASSQDRPRPYQETQYF

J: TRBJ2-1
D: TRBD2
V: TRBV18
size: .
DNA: TGTGCCAGCTCACCCGGAGGACTAGCGTACGCCTACAATGAGCAGTTCTTC
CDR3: CASSPGGLAYAYNEQFF

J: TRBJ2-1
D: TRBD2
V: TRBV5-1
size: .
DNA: TGCGCCAGCAGCTTGTGGGTAGCGGGGGGCAATGAGCAGTTCTTC
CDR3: CASSLWVAGGNEQFF

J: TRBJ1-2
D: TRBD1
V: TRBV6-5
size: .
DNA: TGTGCCAGCAGTCCGACAGGGGAGAGTTATGGCTACACCTTC
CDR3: CASSPTGESYGYTF

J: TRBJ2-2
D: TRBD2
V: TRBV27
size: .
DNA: TGTGCCAGCAGTTTTAGCGGGAGTGGCGGCACCGGGGAGCTGTTTTTT
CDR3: CASSFSGSGGTGELFF

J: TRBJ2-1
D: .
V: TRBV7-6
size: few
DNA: TGTGCCAGCAGCGAGAACAGGGAGAGTGAGCAGTTCTTC
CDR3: CASSENRESEQFF

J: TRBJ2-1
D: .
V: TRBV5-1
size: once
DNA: TGCGCCAGCAGCCCCCCTCGGGACTCTCCCTCCTACAATGAGCAGTTCTTC
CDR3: CASSPPRDSPSYNEQFF

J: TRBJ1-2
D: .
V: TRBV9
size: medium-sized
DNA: TGTGCCAGCAGCGAGGGGACCTATGGCTACACCTTC
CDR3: CASSEGTYGYTF

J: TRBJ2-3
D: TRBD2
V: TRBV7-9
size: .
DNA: TGTGCCAGCAGCTTTCTAGCGGGAGGGCCTCTGGGAGATACGCAGTATTTT
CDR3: CASSFLAGGPLGDTQYF

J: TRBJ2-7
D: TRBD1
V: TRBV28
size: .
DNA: TGTGCCAGCAGTTTTTATGAACAACCCGGGACAGGGGGCTTCTACGAGCAGTACTTC
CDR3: CASSFYEQPGTGGFYEQYF

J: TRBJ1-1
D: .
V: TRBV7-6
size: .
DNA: TGTGCCAGCAGCTTACAGGGAGGAAGTACTGAAGCTTTCTTT
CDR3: CASSLQGGSTEAFF

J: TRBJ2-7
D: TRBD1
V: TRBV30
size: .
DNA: TGTGCCTGGAGTACAGGGGGTTTCTACGAGCAGTACTTC
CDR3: CAWSTGGFYEQYF

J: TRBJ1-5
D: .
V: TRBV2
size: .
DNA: TGTGCCAGCAGGGCAGTACAGGGTCAATACCAGCCCCAGCATTTT
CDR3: CASRAVQGQYQPQHF

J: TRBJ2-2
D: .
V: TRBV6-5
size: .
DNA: TGTGCCAGCAGTTACGGGGTAGACACCGGGGAGCTGTTTTTT
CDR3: CASSYGVDTGELFF

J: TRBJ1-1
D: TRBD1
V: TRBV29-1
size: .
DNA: TGCAGCCATCAGGGGACAGGGGTCGGGGCCACTGAAGCTTTCTTT
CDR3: CSHQGTGVGATEAFF

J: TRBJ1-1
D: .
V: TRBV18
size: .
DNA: TGTGCCAGCTCACCTCGACAGGCGAACACTGAAGCTTTCTTT
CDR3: CASSPRQANTEAFF

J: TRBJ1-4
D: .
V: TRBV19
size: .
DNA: TGTGCCAGTAGTATTGTTGGCAGTTCCTCAGAAAAACTGTTTTTT
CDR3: CASSIVGSSSEKLFF

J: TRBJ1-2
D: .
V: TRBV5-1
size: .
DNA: TGCGCCAGCAGCTTGGGCGTGACATCTCAATATGGCTACACCTTC
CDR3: CASSLGVTSQYGYTF

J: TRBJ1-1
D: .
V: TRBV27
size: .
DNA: TGTGCCAGCAGTCCGAACTCAGGGGTCGGCACTGAAGCTTTCTTT
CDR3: CASSPNSGVGTEAFF

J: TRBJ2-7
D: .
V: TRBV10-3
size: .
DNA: TGTGCCATCAGTGAAGTAGGGACGGGCACCTACGAGCAGTACTTC
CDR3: CAISEVGTGTYEQYF

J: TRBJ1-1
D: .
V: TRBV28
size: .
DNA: TGTGCCAGCAGTTCAGGGTCGGGCACTGAAGCTTTCTTT
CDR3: CASSSGSGTEAFF

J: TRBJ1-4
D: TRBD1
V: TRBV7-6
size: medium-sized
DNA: TGTGCCAGCAGCTTCGGACAGGGGGACGAAAAACTGTTTTTT
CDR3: CASSFGQGDEKLFF

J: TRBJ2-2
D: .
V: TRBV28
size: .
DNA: TGTGCCAGCGCGAACTCGGGACAATACACCGGGGAGCTGTTTTTT
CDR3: CASANSGQYTGELFF

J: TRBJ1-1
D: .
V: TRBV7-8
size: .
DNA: TGTGCCAGCAGCTTACCGGGAGGCACTGAAGCTTTCTTT
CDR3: CASSLPGGTEAFF

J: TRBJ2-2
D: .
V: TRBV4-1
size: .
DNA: TGCGCCAGCGGGCGGGACGGGTACACCGGGGAGCTGTTTTTT
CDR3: CASGRDGYTGELFF

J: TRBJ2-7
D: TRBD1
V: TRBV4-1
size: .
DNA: TGCGCCAGCAGCCAAGCCGGGACAGGGTACGAGCAGTACTTC
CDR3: CASSQAGTGYEQYF

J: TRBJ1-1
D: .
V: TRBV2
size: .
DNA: TGTGCCAGCAGTGGGGAGAGGAACACTGAAGCTTTCTTT
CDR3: CASSGERNTEAFF

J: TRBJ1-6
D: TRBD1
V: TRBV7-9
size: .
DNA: TGTGCCAGCAGCTCCCAGACAGGGGAAAATTCACCCCTCCACTTT
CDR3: CASSSQTGENSPLHF

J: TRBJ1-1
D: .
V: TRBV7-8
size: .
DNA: TGTGCCAGCAGCCCTGGGACCCACACCCCTGAAGCTTTCTTT
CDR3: CASSPGTHTPEAFF

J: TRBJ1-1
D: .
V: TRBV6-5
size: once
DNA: TGTGCCAGCAGTTTACCAGGCTACACTGAAGCTTTCTTT
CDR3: CASSLPGYTEAFF

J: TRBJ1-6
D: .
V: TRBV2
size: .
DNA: TGTGCCAGCAGTGGGGGGGAGGGGCTAGATTCACCCCTCCACTTT
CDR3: CASSGGEGLDSPLHF

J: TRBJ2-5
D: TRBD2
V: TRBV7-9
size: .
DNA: TGTGCCAGCAGCTCGACCGCCGAGCGGGGGGGAGTTGGGGAGACCCAGTACTTC
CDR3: CASSSTAERGGVGETQYF

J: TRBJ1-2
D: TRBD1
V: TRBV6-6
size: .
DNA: TGTGCCAGCAGTGCAACCGGGACAGTCTATGGCTACACCTTC
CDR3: CASSATGTVYGYTF

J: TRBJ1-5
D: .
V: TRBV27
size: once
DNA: TGTGCCAGCAGTTTAGGGCAGGGCGTTCAGCCCCAGCATTTT
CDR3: CASSLGQGVQPQHF

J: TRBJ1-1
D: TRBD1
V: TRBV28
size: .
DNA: TGTGCCTCCCATACGGACAGGGTGGGCACTGAAGCTTTCTTT
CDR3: CASHTDRVGTEAFF

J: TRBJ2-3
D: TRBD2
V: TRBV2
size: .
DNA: TGTGCCAGCAGTGAAAGGGCGGGGGGGCCTGCAGATACGCAGTATTTT
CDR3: CASSERAGGPADTQYF

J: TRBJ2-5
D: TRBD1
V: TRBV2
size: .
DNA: TGTGCCAGCAGCGGGACAGGGGTGCTAGAGACCCAGTACTTC
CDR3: CASSGTGVLETQYF

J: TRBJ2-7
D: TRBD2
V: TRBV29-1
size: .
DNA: TGCAGCGTTGAAATACCTAGCGGGAGAGTAAGCGAGCAGTACTTC
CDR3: CSVEIPSGRVSEQYF

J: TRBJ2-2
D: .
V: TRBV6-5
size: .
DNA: TGTGCCAGCAGTTACGACGGCTGGTCGAACACCGGGGAGCTGTTTTTT
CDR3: CASSYDGWSNTGELFF

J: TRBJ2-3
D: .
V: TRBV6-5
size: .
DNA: TGTGCCAGCAGTTATCGGGGAACTTACTTCACAGATACGCAGTATTTT
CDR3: CASSYRGTYFTDTQYF

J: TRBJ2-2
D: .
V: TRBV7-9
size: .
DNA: TGTGCCAGCAGCCCCGTGGACAGACCTCTCACCGGGGAGCTGTTTTTT
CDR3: CASSPVDRPLTGELFF

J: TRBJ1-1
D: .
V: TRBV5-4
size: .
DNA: TGTGCCAGCAGCTTGGTGGGTGCCGTAGAGAGGAACACTGAAGCTTTCTTT
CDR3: CASSLVGAVERNTEAFF

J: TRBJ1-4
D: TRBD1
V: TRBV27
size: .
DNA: TGTGCCAGCAGACCCGCGGGACAGGGTAATGAAAAACTGTTTTTT
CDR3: CASRPAGQGNEKLFF

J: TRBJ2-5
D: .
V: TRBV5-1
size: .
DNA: TGCGCCAGCAGCTTGTTGGCGAGCCGCCAAGAGACCCAGTACTTC
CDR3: CASSLLASRQETQYF

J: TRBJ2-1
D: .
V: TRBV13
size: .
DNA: TGTGCCAGCAGCTTAGGGGCAAAGCAGTTCTTC
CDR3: CASSLGAKQFF